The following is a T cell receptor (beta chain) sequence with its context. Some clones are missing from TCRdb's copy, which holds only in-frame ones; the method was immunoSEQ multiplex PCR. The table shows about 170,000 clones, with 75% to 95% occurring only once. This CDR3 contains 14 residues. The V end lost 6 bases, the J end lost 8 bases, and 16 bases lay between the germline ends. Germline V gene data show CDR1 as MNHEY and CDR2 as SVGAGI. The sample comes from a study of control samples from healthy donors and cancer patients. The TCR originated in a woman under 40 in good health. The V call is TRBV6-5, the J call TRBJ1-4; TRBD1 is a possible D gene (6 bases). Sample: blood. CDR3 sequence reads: CASSKGGAGEKLFF. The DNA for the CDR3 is TGTGCCAGCAGCAAGGGGGGGGCGGGAGAAAAACTGTTTTTT.